These 8 T cell receptor beta chains share one sample of origin, sequenced in a study of chemoradiotherapy in HPV16-positive cancers. Some clones are missing from TCRdb's copy, which holds only in-frame ones; the method was immunoSEQ multiplex PCR. The sample lists 990 or so clones; 80% to 95% were seen once. Source: tumor tissue, taken from a patient who underwent chemoradiotherapy. The receptors here all came from a human donor with HPV-associated anogenital cancer.

V gene TRBV2 combines with J gene TRBJ1-6; perhaps TRBD1 as D (6 bases). Trimming cost V 1 base and J 10 bases, with 8 bases left between them. The CDR3 sequence is 13 residues long. CDR1 and CDR2 (germline): SNHLY, FYNNEI. The CDR3 DNA is TGTGCCAGCAGTGAAGAGGGGGGGTCACCCCTCCACTTT. It translates to CASSEEGGSPLHF.

This chain links TRBV6-5 with TRBJ1-4; TRBD1 matches 8 bases. The CDR3 runs 15 residues. The ends lost 6 bases at V and 8 bases at J; junction bases unmatched: 11. CDR1 and CDR2 from the germline V gene are MNHEY and SVGAGI. The CDR3 reads CASSSMTGEAEKLFF. In nucleotides, the CDR3 is TGTGCCAGCAGCAGCATGACAGGGGAAGCCGAAAAACTGTTTTTT.

The V gene is TRBV27, the J gene TRBJ1-1; D unclear. The CDR3 is 14 amino acids. CDR1 and CDR2 from the germline V gene are MNHEY and SMNVEV (reference sequence). Between the trimmed V and J ends, which lost 5 bases and 2 bases, there was a span of 12 bases. The CDR3 nucleotides read TGTGCCAGCAGTCGATCCGGGCTCAACACTGAAGCTTTCTTT. Amino acid sequence: CASSRSGLNTEAFF.

The genes are TRBV6-4 and TRBJ2-3; 14 nucleotides match TRBD2. There are 16 residues in the CDR3. The V gene's germline CDR1 is MRHNA and CDR2 SNTAGT. V was clipped by 8 bases and J by 3 bases; unmatched bases: 7. The chain's CDR3 is CASSATSGGATDTQYF. DNA of the CDR3: TGTGCCAGCTCCGCGACTAGCGGGGGGGCGACAGATACGCAGTATTTT.

The J gene is TRBJ2-7, the V gene TRBV7-2, with D possibly being TRBD2 (7 bases). Germline V gene lookup returns CDR1 SGHTA and CDR2 FQGNSA. The V end was cut by 1 base, the J end by 3 bases, with 16 bases between. CDR3 size: 16 residues. DNA of the CDR3: TGTGCCAGCAGCTTAGTGAGGGGGGGGCTGGGCTACGAGCAGTACTTC. This encodes CASSLVRGGLGYEQYF. Drawing the rest from reference TRBV7-2 and TRBJ2-7, the complete variable domain is GAGVSQSPSNKVTEKGKDVELRCDPISGHTALYWYRQSLGQGLEFLIYFQGNSAPDKSGLPSDRFSAERTGGSVSTLTIQRTQQEDSAVYLCASSLVRGGLGYEQYFGPGTRLTVT.

About this clone itself: At one end the junction does not follow the germline gene, possibly because of a read error. The chain is built from TRBV5-1 and TRBJ2-5, with 8 bases matching TRBD2. Germline CDR1 and CDR2: SGHRS and YFSETQ. The CDR3 extends over 17 amino acids. The CDR3: CASSRNASGLRQETQYF. The CDR3 DNA sequence: TGTGCCAGCAGCCGGAACGCTAGCGGGCTACGCCAAGAGACCCAGTACTTC.

This rearrangement joins TRBV4-2 to TRBJ2-5; 9 bases fit TRBD2. The CDR3 length is 15 residues. Germline CDR1 LGHNA, CDR2 YNFKEQ. V shed 0 bases, J shed 2 bases, and the junction held 1 base outside the gene matches. The CDR3 bases are TGTGCCAGCAGCCAAGAGCGGGGGGGTCAAGAGACCCAGTACTTC. Translated, it gives CASSQERGGQETQYF.

The chain combines TRBV30 with TRBJ2-7, with 8 bases lining up with TRBD2. The CDR3 consists of 13 residues. V was clipped by 1 base and J by 6 bases; unmatched bases: 5. The germline gives CDR1 GTSNPN, CDR2 SVGIG (reference sequence). The chain's CDR3 is CAWSGGLEGEQYF. The CDR3 DNA reads TGTGCCTGGAGTGGGGGACTAGAGGGCGAGCAGTACTTC.